Listed below are T cell receptor beta chains from one sample, sequenced in a study of T cell changes during pregnancy in multiple sclerosis. Sequenced by immunoSEQ multiplex PCR; TCRdb stores in-frame clones only, minus some. The data hold approximately 42,000 clones, with less than 90% observed a single time. Here the sequenced sample was CD4+ T cells from peripheral blood mononuclear cells, taken before pregnancy. The receptors derive from a female donor with multiple sclerosis, enrolled in a pregnancy study. Each CDR3 is given with its conserved first and last residue. The D gene is left open where the match is weak. Clone size appears in some rows only: once, few, many, or a class for an expanded clone.

V gene: TRBV27
D gene: .
J gene: TRBJ2-2
clone size: .
CDR3 DNA: TGTGCCAGCAGTTTAGGACAGAGCTGGAACACCGGGGAGCTGTTTTTT
CDR3 protein: CASSLGQSWNTGELFF

V gene: TRBV19
D gene: .
J gene: TRBJ1-5
clone size: .
CDR3 DNA: TGTGCCAGTAGCAAACTGTTTAGCAATCAGCCCCAGCATTTT
CDR3 protein: CASSKLFSNQPQHF

V gene: TRBV18
D gene: TRBD2
J gene: TRBJ2-1
clone size: .
CDR3 DNA: TGTGCCAGCTCACCGGTGACTAGCGGGCTATACAATGAGCAGTTCTTC
CDR3 protein: CASSPVTSGLYNEQFF

V gene: TRBV10-2
D gene: TRBD1
J gene: TRBJ2-2
clone size: .
CDR3 DNA: TGCGCCGTCAGGGGGCAAAGCACCGGGGAGCTGTTTTTT
CDR3 protein: CAVRGQSTGELFF

V gene: TRBV19
D gene: .
J gene: TRBJ1-2
clone size: once
CDR3 DNA: TGTGCCAGTAGAGGGTCCGGGACATTCTATGGCTACACCTTC
CDR3 protein: CASRGSGTFYGYTF

V gene: TRBV9
D gene: .
J gene: TRBJ1-2
clone size: .
CDR3 DNA: TGTGCCAGCAGCGTAGCTTCTGGGGCGGACCGCATTACGGGCTACACCTTC
CDR3 protein: CASSVASGADRITGYTF

V gene: TRBV5-4
D gene: TRBD1
J gene: TRBJ2-5
clone size: once
CDR3 DNA: TGTGCCAGCAGTCAACAGGGGAAGAGGGGTCAAGAGACCCAGTACTTC
CDR3 protein: CASSQQGKRGQETQYF

V gene: TRBV6-5
D gene: TRBD2
J gene: TRBJ2-3
clone size: .
CDR3 DNA: TGTGCCAGCAGTTACTCTTCGGCTAGCGGGGTCGATACGCAGTATTTT
CDR3 protein: CASSYSSASGVDTQYF

V gene: TRBV5-6
D gene: .
J gene: TRBJ2-1
clone size: .
CDR3 DNA: TGTGCCAGCAGCTTTCAGGGTAACAATGAGCAGTTCTTC
CDR3 protein: CASSFQGNNEQFF

V gene: TRBV7-2
D gene: TRBD2
J gene: TRBJ2-1
clone size: .
CDR3 DNA: TGTGCCAGCAGCTTGGGACTAGCGGAGTACAATGAGCAGTTCTTC
CDR3 protein: CASSLGLAEYNEQFF

V gene: TRBV7-6
D gene: .
J gene: TRBJ1-4
clone size: .
CDR3 DNA: TGTGCCAGCAGCTTAGGAAACAGCCTTAATGAAAAACTGTTTTTT
CDR3 protein: CASSLGNSLNEKLFF

V gene: TRBV11-1
D gene: .
J gene: TRBJ2-7
clone size: .
CDR3 DNA: TGTGCCAGCAGCTTAGCGCCCAGGGACGAGCAGTACTTC
CDR3 protein: CASSLAPRDEQYF

V gene: TRBV9
D gene: .
J gene: TRBJ1-2
clone size: few
CDR3 DNA: TGTGCCAGCAGCCCCGCGAAGCCGGCGGAGGGCTACACCTTC
CDR3 protein: CASSPAKPAEGYTF

V gene: TRBV7-8
D gene: TRBD2
J gene: TRBJ2-7
clone size: .
CDR3 DNA: TGTGCCAGCAGCTTAGGTGACCCGCGGACTAGCGGGATCCCACAACCCTACGAGCAGTACTTC
CDR3 protein: CASSLGDPRTSGIPQPYEQYF

V gene: TRBV21-1
D gene: .
J gene: TRBJ1-5
clone size: .
CDR3 DNA: TGTGCCAGCAGCAAATCGGGTTCTGGGACAGGGGCTTTGTGTCCCATTTGCAATCAGCCCCAGCATTTT
CDR3 protein: CASSKSGSGTGALCPICNQPQHF

V gene: TRBV13
D gene: .
J gene: TRBJ1-1
clone size: few
CDR3 DNA: TGTGCCAGCAGTCACGAGGTGGCTGAAGCTTTCTTT
CDR3 protein: CASSHEVAEAFF

V gene: TRBV7-8
D gene: .
J gene: TRBJ1-2
clone size: .
CDR3 DNA: TGTGCCAGCAGTCCCGGTGCGAACTATGGCTACACCTTC
CDR3 protein: CASSPGANYGYTF

V gene: TRBV29-1
D gene: TRBD1
J gene: TRBJ1-2
clone size: .
CDR3 DNA: TGCAGCGTTGAAGCGACAGGGGGCGGTAACTATGGCTACACCTTC
CDR3 protein: CSVEATGGGNYGYTF

V gene: TRBV7-8
D gene: TRBD1
J gene: TRBJ2-5
clone size: .
CDR3 DNA: TGTGCCAGCAGCCTGGGTCCAGGGGGCCCGGAGACCCAGTACTTC
CDR3 protein: CASSLGPGGPETQYF

V gene: TRBV27
D gene: TRBD1
J gene: TRBJ2-5
clone size: .
CDR3 DNA: TGTGCCAGCAGTAGGGGACAGAACCGTGCCCAAGAGACCCAGTACTTC
CDR3 protein: CASSRGQNRAQETQYF

V gene: TRBV19
D gene: TRBD2
J gene: TRBJ2-5
clone size: .
CDR3 DNA: TGTGCCTCCAAGGGAGGGGTTGAGACCCAGTACTTC
CDR3 protein: CASKGGVETQYF

V gene: TRBV5-8
D gene: .
J gene: TRBJ2-2
clone size: .
CDR3 DNA: TGTGCCAGCAGCTTGGAAGGCAGACATACCGGGGAGCTGTTTTTT
CDR3 protein: CASSLEGRHTGELFF

V gene: TRBV30
D gene: .
J gene: TRBJ1-1
clone size: few
CDR3 DNA: TGTGCCTGCCTTCCGGGACTTCTCATGAACACTGAAGCTTTCTTT
CDR3 protein: CACLPGLLMNTEAFF

V gene: TRBV11-2
D gene: TRBD2
J gene: TRBJ2-1
clone size: once
CDR3 DNA: TGTGCCAGCACCCTTAGCGGGAGCGCCTACAATGAGCAGTTCTTC
CDR3 protein: CASTLSGSAYNEQFF

V gene: TRBV6-1
D gene: TRBD2
J gene: TRBJ2-1
clone size: once
CDR3 DNA: TGTGCCACCAGAGGTGCGGGAGTGGGTGAGCAGTTCTTC
CDR3 protein: CATRGAGVGEQFF

V gene: TRBV2
D gene: .
J gene: TRBJ2-3
clone size: .
CDR3 DNA: TGTGCCAGCAGTTTACAGGGAGAAGCGCCAGATACGCAGTATTTT
CDR3 protein: CASSLQGEAPDTQYF

V gene: TRBV7-2
D gene: .
J gene: TRBJ2-1
clone size: .
CDR3 DNA: TGTGCCAGCAGCACTTATTTCGATGAGCAGTTCTTC
CDR3 protein: CASSTYFDEQFF

V gene: TRBV5-1
D gene: .
J gene: TRBJ1-5
clone size: .
CDR3 DNA: TGCGCCAGCAGCTTGGCCCCAGGGCAGTTGCAGCCCCAGCATTTT
CDR3 protein: CASSLAPGQLQPQHF

V gene: TRBV5-1
D gene: TRBD1
J gene: TRBJ1-1
clone size: .
CDR3 DNA: TGCGCCAGCAGACCGGACAGGGGGAACACTGAAGCTTTCTTT
CDR3 protein: CASRPDRGNTEAFF

V gene: TRBV10-3
D gene: TRBD2
J gene: TRBJ2-3
clone size: .
CDR3 DNA: TGTGCCATCAGTTTGAGCGGGGTAACAGATACGCAGTATTTT
CDR3 protein: CAISLSGVTDTQYF

V gene: TRBV6-5
D gene: .
J gene: TRBJ1-1
clone size: .
CDR3 DNA: TGTGCCAGCAGTTATAGGCAAGGAGGCACTGAAGCTTTCTTT
CDR3 protein: CASSYRQGGTEAFF